This TCR beta chain was recorded in a study of blood T cell repertoires in COVID-19. Background on the study: There were acute and convalescent COVID-19 samples, and they came from the United States, Italy and Spain. The cDNA or gDNA used as material had been derived from T cells, B-cell-depleted T cells, or PBMCs.

How the authors handled the data: Counts of nucleated cells, estimated from reference gene primer amplification, were obtained. Sequencing used immunoSEQ multiplex PCR; TCRdb keeps in-frame clones, though not all of them. The D gene and trimming were derived from the DNA, and the V and J assignments and clone size from that table. The data show 150,000 to 200,000 clones, around 93% seen once. One Seattle source followed patients from active infection through their disease course. Germline CDR1 is MNHEY and CDR2 is SVGAGI. This CDR3 is 14 amino acids long. V shed 0 bases and J shed 1 base, with 6 bases lying between them.

The chain is built from TRBV6-5 and TRBJ2-5; D is uncertain. The sequence was collected from a man between 25 and 39 years old with COVID-19, enrolled during active disease. The sample consisted of peripheral blood. In DNA form, the CDR3 reads TGTGCCAGCAGTTACTCGAACAGCCAAGAGACCCAGTACTTC. Its translation: CASSYSNSQETQYF.